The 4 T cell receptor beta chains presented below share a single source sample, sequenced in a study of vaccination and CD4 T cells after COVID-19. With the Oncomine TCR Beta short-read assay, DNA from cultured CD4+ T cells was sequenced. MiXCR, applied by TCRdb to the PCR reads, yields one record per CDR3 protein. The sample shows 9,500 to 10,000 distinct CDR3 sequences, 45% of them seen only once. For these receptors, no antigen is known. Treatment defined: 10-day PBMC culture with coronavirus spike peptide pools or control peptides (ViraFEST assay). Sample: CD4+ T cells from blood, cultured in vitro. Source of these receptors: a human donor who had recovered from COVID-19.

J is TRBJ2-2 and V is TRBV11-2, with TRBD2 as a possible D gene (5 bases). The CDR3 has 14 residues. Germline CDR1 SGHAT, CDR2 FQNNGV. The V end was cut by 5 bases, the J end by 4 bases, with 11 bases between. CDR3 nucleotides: TGTGCCAGCAGCCCTGCCGGAGGCACCGGGGAGCTGTTTTTT. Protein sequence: CASSPAGGTGELFF.

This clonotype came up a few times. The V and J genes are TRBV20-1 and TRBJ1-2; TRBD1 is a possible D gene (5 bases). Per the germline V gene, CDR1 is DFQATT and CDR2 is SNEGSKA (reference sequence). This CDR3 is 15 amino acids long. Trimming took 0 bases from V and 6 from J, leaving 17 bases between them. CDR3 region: CSARDPTRRGDGYTF. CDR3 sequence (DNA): TGCAGTGCTAGAGATCCGACTAGGAGGGGAGATGGCTACACCTTC.

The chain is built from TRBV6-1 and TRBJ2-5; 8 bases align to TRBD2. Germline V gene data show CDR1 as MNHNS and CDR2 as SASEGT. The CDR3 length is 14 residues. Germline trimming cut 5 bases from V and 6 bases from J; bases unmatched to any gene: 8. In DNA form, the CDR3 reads TGTGCCAGCAGTCGCCAAGCGGGGGAAAAGACCCAGTACTTC. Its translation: CASSRQAGEKTQYF.

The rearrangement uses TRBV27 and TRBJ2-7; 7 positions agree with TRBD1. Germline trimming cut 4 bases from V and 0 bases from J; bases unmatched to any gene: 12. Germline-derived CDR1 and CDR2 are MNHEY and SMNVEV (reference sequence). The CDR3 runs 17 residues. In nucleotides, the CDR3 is TGTGCCAGCAGTTCGAATCTAAACAGGGGTCCCTCCTACGAGCAGTACTTC. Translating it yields CASSSNLNRGPSYEQYF.